Listed below are T cell receptor beta chains from one sample, sequenced in a study of blood T cells in healthy people across ages. Using its own MiXCR run on the 5' RACE reads, TCRdb lists one record per CDR3 protein. The sample consists of 650,000 to 1,000,000 distinct CDR3 sequences, around 34% of them appearing once. The sample was blood. These receptor sequences come from a man younger than 35 in good health. The CDR3 runs from the conserved cysteine through the conserved F or W. The D gene is left open where the match is weak.

d_call j_call v_call cdr3_aa
TRBD2 TRBJ2-5 TRBV4-1 CASSQGSGGNEQYF
NA TRBJ2-7 TRBV20-1 CSARDSGQSWNEQYF
NA TRBJ1-2 TRBV20-1 CSASDNRRDYTF
NA TRBJ2-3 TRBV15 CATSIGSIDTQYF
TRBD2 TRBJ2-1 TRBV12-3/TRBV12-4 CASSPPAGGPSGGLRDEQFF
TRBD1 TRBJ1-5 TRBV6-1 CASSPGQGATGNQPQHF
NA TRBJ2-3 TRBV5-1 CASSPYPRTDTQYF
TRBD1 TRBJ2-3 TRBV15 CATSRDLGQGVEDTQYF
TRBD1 TRBJ2-3 TRBV5-1 CASTENGQGKTDTQYF
TRBD1 TRBJ2-2 TRBV24-1 CATSDAGQGATGELFF
NA NA TRBV7-9 CASSLLAGAYNEQYF
NA TRBJ2-1 TRBV4-2 CASSQDLRPRSYNEQFF
NA TRBJ2-7 TRBV6-2/TRBV6-3 CASSYRVGVFTYEQYF
NA TRBJ2-3 TRBV20-1 CSASQGVGITDTQYF
TRBD2 TRBJ2-5 TRBV5-1 CASSLGGGGAYNEQYF
TRBD1 TRBJ1-1 TRBV5-5 CASSSGTTGGAEAFF
NA TRBJ2-7 TRBV5-1 CASSLSAVIGSSEQYF
NA TRBJ2-7 TRBV5-6 CASSGHKDRVAGIHHNEQYF
NA TRBJ2-5 TRBV5-1 CASSLEVRRQETQYF
NA TRBJ2-7 TRBV27 CASKSTVTDYEQYF
NA TRBJ2-7 TRBV20-1 CSARFQGENYEQYF
TRBD2 TRBJ2-5 TRBV6-2/TRBV6-3 CASSPGTSRYQETQYF
NA TRBJ1-1 TRBV12-3/TRBV12-4 CASSLGGAGESTEAFF
TRBD2 TRBJ2-1 TRBV20-1 CSASSIGLAAYEQFF
TRBD2 TRBJ2-1 TRBV9 CASRGAGGPEVNEQFF
NA TRBJ1-1 TRBV7-9 CASSHRQNTEAFF
TRBD1 TRBJ2-5 TRBV20-1 CSARESAGGCETQYF
NA TRBJ2-5 TRBV2 CASSQNVATQETQYF
NA TRBJ2-5 TRBV20-1 CSSTDGEETQYF
NA TRBJ2-1 TRBV4-2 CASRRADEQFF
TRBD2 TRBJ2-1 TRBV6-2/TRBV6-3 CASSLRRTGTRVTEQFF
TRBD2 TRBJ2-7 TRBV7-8 CASSLGLAGGIEQYF
TRBD1 TRBJ1-1 TRBV2 CASSPDRTNTEPFF
TRBD1 TRBJ1-2 TRBV5-6 CASSLQGGLGYTF
NA TRBJ2-5 TRBV6-4 CASSDSSDNEQYF
TRBD2 TRBJ2-5 TRBV5-1 CASSLANSGPQETQYF
NA TRBJ1-2 TRBV29-1 CSVEGRYGYTF
TRBD1 TRBJ2-4 TRBV12-3/TRBV12-4 CASRASRDRDPAKNIQYF
NA TRBJ2-5 TRBV12-3/TRBV12-4 CANSLGLAVGETQYF
NA TRBJ2-3 TRBV5-5 CASNMWGAGGTDTQYF
NA TRBJ1-1 TRBV6-5 CASRYRSTGNTEAFF
TRBD1 TRBJ2-6 TRBV11-1 CASSFDRGLTGANVLTF
NA TRBJ2-3 TRBV6-2/TRBV6-3 CASSYSRGVKRSDTQYF
NA TRBJ2-5 TRBV12-3/TRBV12-4 CASSLGAGIQETQYF
TRBD1 TRBJ2-7 TRBV7-2 CACSSDRVSEQYF
TRBD1 TRBJ2-3 TRBV4-1 CASSHRRTGPVPDTQYF
NA TRBJ1-2 TRBV21-1 CASSNTGGRTTNYGYTF
TRBD1 TRBJ2-5 TRBV7-9 CASSRDRLETQYF
TRBD1 TRBJ1-2 TRBV27 CASSSLGTGVRGYTF
TRBD2 TRBJ2-1 TRBV6-2/TRBV6-3 CASRIGTRFEQFF
NA TRBJ1-5 TRBV6-2/TRBV6-3 CASSYVPGLYSNQPQHF
NA TRBJ2-1 TRBV24-1 CATGFGDGYNEQFF
NA TRBJ1-2 TRBV27 CASSLSDVANYGYTF
NA TRBJ1-1 TRBV12-3/TRBV12-4 CASICRGVNTEAFF
TRBD2 TRBJ2-4 TRBV5-6 CASSLSSGGIYGQYF